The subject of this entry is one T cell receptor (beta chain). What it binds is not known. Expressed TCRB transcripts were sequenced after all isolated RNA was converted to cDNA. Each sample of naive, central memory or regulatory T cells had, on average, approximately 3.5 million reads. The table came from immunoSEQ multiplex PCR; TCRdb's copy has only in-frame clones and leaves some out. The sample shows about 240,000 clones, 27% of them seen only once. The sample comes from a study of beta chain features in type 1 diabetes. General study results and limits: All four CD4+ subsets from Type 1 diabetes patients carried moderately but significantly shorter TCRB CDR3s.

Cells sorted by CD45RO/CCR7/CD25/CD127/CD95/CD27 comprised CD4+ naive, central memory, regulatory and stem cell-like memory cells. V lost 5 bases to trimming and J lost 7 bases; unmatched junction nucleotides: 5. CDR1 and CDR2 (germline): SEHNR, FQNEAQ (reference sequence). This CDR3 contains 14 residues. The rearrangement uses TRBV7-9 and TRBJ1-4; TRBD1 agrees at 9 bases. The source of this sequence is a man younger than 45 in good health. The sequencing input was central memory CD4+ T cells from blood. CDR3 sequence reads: CASSPGQGSEKLFF. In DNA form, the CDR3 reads TGTGCCAGCAGCCCCGGACAGGGGTCTGAAAAACTGTTTTTT.